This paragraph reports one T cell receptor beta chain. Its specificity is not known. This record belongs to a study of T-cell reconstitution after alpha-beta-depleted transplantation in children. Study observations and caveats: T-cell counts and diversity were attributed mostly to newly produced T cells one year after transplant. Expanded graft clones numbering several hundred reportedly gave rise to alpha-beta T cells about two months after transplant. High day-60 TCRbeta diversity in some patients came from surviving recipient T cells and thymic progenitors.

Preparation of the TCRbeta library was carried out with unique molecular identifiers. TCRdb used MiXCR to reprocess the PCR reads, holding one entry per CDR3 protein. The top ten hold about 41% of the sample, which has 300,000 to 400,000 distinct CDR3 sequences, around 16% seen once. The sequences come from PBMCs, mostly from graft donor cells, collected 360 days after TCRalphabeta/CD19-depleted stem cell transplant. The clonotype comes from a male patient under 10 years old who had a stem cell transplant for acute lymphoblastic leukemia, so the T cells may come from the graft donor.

The CDR3 region is CASSHNTEQYF. CDR3 sequence (DNA): TGCGCCAGCAGCCATAATACCGAGCAGTACTTC. The gene calls are TRBV4-1 and TRBJ2-7; no reliable D call. The CDR3 contains 11 residues. Germline V gene data show CDR1 as MGHRA and CDR2 as YSYEKL. Trimming pared 3 bases from V and 6 bases from J, leaving 6 bases between.